One sample yielded the 15 T cell receptor beta chains listed below, sequenced in a study of T cell repertoires in aging, cancer and after chemotherapy. TRB rearrangements spanning V, D and J were amplified using mixed TRB-A/B primers. TCRdb redid the calling of the multiplex PCR reads with MiXCR, one entry per CDR3 protein. The table includes under 5,500 distinct CDR3 sequences, around 30% detected once. Amplification of TCR beta used genomic DNA extracted from peripheral blood. The sample was blood. The receptors come from a human donor with a solid tumor.

This chain connects TRBV19 to TRBJ2-7, with 9 nucleotides matching TRBD1. CDR1 LNHDA and CDR2 SQIVND come from the germline V gene (reference sequence). With 6 bases clipped from V and 2 bases from J, the junction kept 5 bases outside the gene matches. There are 14 residues in the CDR3. For the CDR3, the DNA is TGTGCCAGTAGCTCGGGACAGGGAACCTACGAGCAGTACTTC. As protein: CASSSGQGTYEQYF. Together with reference TRBV19 and TRBJ2-7, the CDR3 gives the full variable domain: DGGITQSPKYLFRKEGQNVTLSCEQNLNHDAMYWYRQDPGQGLRLIYYSQIVNDFQKGDIAEGYSVSREKKESFPLTVTSAQKNPTAFYLCASSSGQGTYEQYFGPGTRLTVT.

The chain uses TRBV4-2 and TRBJ2-3; 12 nucleotides line up with TRBD2. Germline CDR1 reads LGHNA; CDR2 reads YNFKEQ. V lost 1 base to trimming and J lost 4 bases; unmatched junction nucleotides: 0. The CDR3 spans 15 residues. DNA of the CDR3: TGTGCCAGCAGCCAAGGACTAGCGGGAGCAGATACGCAGTATTTT. Translation gives CASSQGLAGADTQYF.

V is TRBV20-1 and J is TRBJ2-2; 7 bases agree with TRBD1. This CDR3 contains 16 residues. CDR1 is DFQATT, CDR2 SNEGSKA, per germline (reference sequence). V lost 0 bases, J lost 2 bases, and 6 bases stayed unmatched. CDR3 coding DNA: TGCAGTGCTAGAGACGTCCGGACAGGCAACACCGGGGAGCTGTTTTTT. Its protein is CSARDVRTGNTGELFF.

This clonotype came up a few times. This rearrangement joins TRBV18 to TRBJ1-2, with D unresolved. V was trimmed by 0 bases and J by 8 bases, leaving 13 bases between them. This CDR3 spans 14 amino acids. Germline values: CDR1 KGHSH, CDR2 LQKENI. This CDR3 reads CASSPPLAAFGYTF. The DNA for the CDR3 is TGTGCCAGCTCACCACCGCTGGCAGCGTTCGGCTACACCTTC.

This clonotype was picked up a small number of times. V is TRBV10-3 and J is TRBJ1-3; D gene uncertain. Germline V gene data show CDR1 as ENHRY and CDR2 as SYGVKD. The CDR3 length is 12 residues. V dropped 4 bases and J dropped 6 bases, with 7 bases sitting between them. The CDR3 spells CAISAGSNTIYF. In nucleotides, the CDR3 is TGTGCCATCAGTGCGGGATCAAACACCATATATTTT.

The chain joins TRBV18 to TRBJ1-2, with D possibly being TRBD1 (5 bases). The CDR3 is 14 residues long. Germline loops: CDR1 KGHSH, CDR2 LQKENI. V lost 3 bases and J 8 bases, leaving 16 bases between the germline ends. The DNA for the CDR3 is TGTGCCAGCTCACCTTCGAAGGGGCCAGAAGGCTACACCTTC. Amino acid sequence: CASSPSKGPEGYTF.

This sequence joins TRBV6-1 and TRBJ1-1; D is undetermined. The germline V and J ends were trimmed by 6 bases and 1 base, with 15 bases remaining between them. The CDR3 is 15 residues long. Germline CDR1 MNHNS, CDR2 SASEGT. In nucleotides, the CDR3 is TGTGCCAGCAGCGCAGCCGGGCCCAGGAACACTGAAGCTTTCTTT. Its translation: CASSAAGPRNTEAFF.

As regards this clonotype: A much more abundant neighbour one base away suggests this may be a read error. V usage is TRBV6-5 and J usage is TRBJ2-3; the match to TRBD2 covers 9 bases. Germline CDR1 reads MNHEY; CDR2 reads SVGAGI. The CDR3 is made up of 16 amino acids. The CDR3 region is CTSSRQSGTSQFTEYF. CDR3 DNA: TGTACCAGCAGTCGCCAGTCCGGGACTAGCCAGTTTACCGAGTATTTT.

This clonotype appeared a few times. Its ends do not fully match the called genes, so a read error is possible. The chain joins TRBV7-7 to TRBJ2-5; TRBD2 agrees at 11 bases. The CDR3 spans 14 residues. The germline CDR1 and CDR2 sequences are SSHAT and FNYEAQ (reference sequence). The CDR3 nucleotides are TGTGCTAGCAGCTTAGGGACTAGCGGAGAGACCCAGTACTTC. It codes for CASSLGTSGETQYF.

This clonotype was seen more than once but under ten times. The chain recombines TRBV19 with TRBJ2-1, with D uncertain. From germline, CDR1 is LNHDA and CDR2 SQIVND (reference sequence). V lost 6 bases to trimming and J lost 0 bases, with 9 bases between them. This CDR3 is 14 amino acids long. Here the CDR3 reads CASSGEYSYNEQFF. For the CDR3, the DNA is TGTGCCAGTAGCGGTGAGTACTCCTACAATGAGCAGTTCTTC.

The V call is TRBV7-9, the J call TRBJ2-1; D gene uncertain. CDR1 is SEHNR and CDR2 is FQNEAQ in the germline V gene (reference sequence). This CDR3 is built from 12 residues. V was shortened by 3 bases and J by 8 bases, with 8 bases between the two germline ends. CDR3 sequence: CASSLGGYEQFF. The CDR3 region has the DNA TGTGCCAGCAGCTTGGGTGGATATGAGCAGTTCTTC.

This clonotype was counted a few times. The J gene is TRBJ2-7, the V gene TRBV11-2; TRBD2 matches 8 bases. Germline CDR1 reads SGHAT; CDR2 reads FQNNGV. The J segment lost 2 bases and the V segment lost 4 bases, leaving 7 bases of the junction unmatched. CDR3 length: 15 amino acids. CDR3 protein: CASSYVAGRTYEQYF. The CDR3 DNA sequence: TGTGCCAGCAGCTATGTAGCGGGACGAACCTACGAGCAGTACTTC. Supplemented by reference TRBV11-2 and TRBJ2-7, the full variable domain reads EAGVAQSPRYKIIEKRQSVAFWCNPISGHATLYWYQQILGQGPKLLIQFQNNGVVDDSQLPKDRFSAERLKGVDSTLKIQPAKLEDSAVYLCASSYVAGRTYEQYFGPGTRLTVT.

This clonotype is classed as medium-sized. V usage is TRBV19 and J usage is TRBJ2-1; 10 positions match TRBD1. The CDR3 is 15 amino acids. Germline CDR1 and CDR2: LNHDA and SQIVND (reference sequence). The V segment lost 6 bases and the J segment 9 bases; nucleotides outside the gene matches: 11. The CDR3 region has the DNA TGTGCCAGTAGGGGGACAGGGGCGCCTAGGAGTGAGCAGTTCTTC. Its protein is CASRGTGAPRSEQFF.

The chain has TRBV20-1 and TRBJ2-7, with D unclear. The CDR3 loop spans 11 amino acids. The ends were cut back, 3 bases at V and 4 bases at J, with 7 bases in the middle. From germline, CDR1 is DFQATT and CDR2 SNEGSKA (reference sequence). CDR3 nucleotides: TGCAGTGCTAGGATCGTTTACGAGCAGTACTTC. Residues: CSARIVYEQYF.

The CDR3 loop reads CASSLISGATSSPLHF. CDR3 DNA: TGTGCCAGCAGCTTAATCTCCGGGGCAACTAGTTCACCCCTCCACTTT. The chain carries TRBV11-2 and TRBJ1-6; tentatively, D is TRBD1 (5 bases). Germline lookup yields CDR1 SGHAT and CDR2 FQNNGV. The CDR3 covers 16 residues. Trimming took 2 bases from V and 9 from J, leaving 17 bases between them.